This T cell receptor beta chain was sequenced for a study of identical twins. A universal primer site came from template switching; cDNA carried unique molecular identifiers. TCRdb ran MiXCR on the 5' RACE reads and lists one entry per CDR3 protein. The data hold around 480,000 distinct CDR3 sequences, with approximately 15% observed a single time. V lost 5 bases and J lost 0, with 16 bases in between. Looked up from germline, CDR1 is SGHRS and CDR2 is YFSETQ. CDR3 length equals 16 residues. Findings and caveats of the study: Abundant cord blood beta clonotypes carried fewer insertions; memory repertoires showed none.

This clonotype was observed a handful of times. The antigen remains unidentified. Another study also made use of these data, one on yellow fever vaccine responses in identical twins. That paper states: Reportedly, twins showed a vaccine T cell response that looked partly convergent and partly personalized.

V is TRBV5-1 and J is TRBJ2-3, with D unclear. The receptor was isolated from a woman between 18 and 30 years old in good health. The source material was CD4+ T cells sorted from blood. For the CDR3, the DNA is TGCGCCAGCAGACACGGAATAACGCCTAGCACAGATACGCAGTATTTT. This codes for CASRHGITPSTDTQYF.